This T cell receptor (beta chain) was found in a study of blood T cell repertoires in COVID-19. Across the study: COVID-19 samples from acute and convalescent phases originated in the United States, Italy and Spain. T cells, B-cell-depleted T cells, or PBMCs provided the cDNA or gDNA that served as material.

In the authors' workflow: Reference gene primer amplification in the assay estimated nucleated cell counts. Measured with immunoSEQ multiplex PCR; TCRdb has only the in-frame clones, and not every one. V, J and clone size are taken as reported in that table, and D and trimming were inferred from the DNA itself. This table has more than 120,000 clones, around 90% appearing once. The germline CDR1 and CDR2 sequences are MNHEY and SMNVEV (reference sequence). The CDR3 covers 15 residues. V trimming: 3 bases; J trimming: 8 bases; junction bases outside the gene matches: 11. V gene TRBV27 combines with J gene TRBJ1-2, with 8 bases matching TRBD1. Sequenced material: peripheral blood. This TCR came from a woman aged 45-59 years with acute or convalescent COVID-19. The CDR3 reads CASSFGQGALEGYTF. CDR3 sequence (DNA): TGTGCCAGCAGTTTTGGACAGGGAGCCCTAGAGGGCTACACCTTC.